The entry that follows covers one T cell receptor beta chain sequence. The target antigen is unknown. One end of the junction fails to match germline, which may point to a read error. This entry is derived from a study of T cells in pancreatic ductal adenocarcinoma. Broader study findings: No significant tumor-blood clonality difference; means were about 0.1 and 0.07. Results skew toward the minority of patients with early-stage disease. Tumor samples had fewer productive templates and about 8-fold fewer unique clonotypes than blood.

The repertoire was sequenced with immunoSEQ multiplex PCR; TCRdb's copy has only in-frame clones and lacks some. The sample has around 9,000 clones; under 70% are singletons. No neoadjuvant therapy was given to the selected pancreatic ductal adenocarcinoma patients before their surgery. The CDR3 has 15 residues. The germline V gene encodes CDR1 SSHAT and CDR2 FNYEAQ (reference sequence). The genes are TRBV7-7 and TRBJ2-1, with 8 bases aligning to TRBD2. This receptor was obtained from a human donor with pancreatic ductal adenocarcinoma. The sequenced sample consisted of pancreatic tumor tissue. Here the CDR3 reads CASSLGGRLDNEQFF. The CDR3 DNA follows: TGTGCTAGCAGCTTGGGCGGGAGGTTGGACAATGAGCAGTTCTTC.